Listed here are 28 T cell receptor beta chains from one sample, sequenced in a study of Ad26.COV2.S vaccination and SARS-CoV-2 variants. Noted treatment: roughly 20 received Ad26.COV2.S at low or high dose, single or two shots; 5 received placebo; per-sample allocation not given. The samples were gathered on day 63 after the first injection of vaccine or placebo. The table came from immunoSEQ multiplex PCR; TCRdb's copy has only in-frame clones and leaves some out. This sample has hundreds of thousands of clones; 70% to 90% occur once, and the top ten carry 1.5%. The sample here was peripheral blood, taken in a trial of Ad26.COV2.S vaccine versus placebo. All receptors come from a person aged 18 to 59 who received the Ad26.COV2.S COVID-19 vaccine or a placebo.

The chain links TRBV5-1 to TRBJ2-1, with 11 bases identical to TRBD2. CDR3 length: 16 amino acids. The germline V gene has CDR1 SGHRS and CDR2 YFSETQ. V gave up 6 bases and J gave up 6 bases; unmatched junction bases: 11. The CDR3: CASTKIPGTSGNEQFF. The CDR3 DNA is TGCGCCAGCACAAAAATCCCCGGGACTAGCGGCAATGAGCAGTTCTTC. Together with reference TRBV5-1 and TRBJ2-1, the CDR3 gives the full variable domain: KAGVTQTPRYLIKTRGQQVTLSCSPISGHRSVSWYQQTPGQGLQFLFEYFSETQRNKGNFPGRFSGRQFSNSRSEMNVSTLELGDSALYLCASTKIPGTSGNEQFFGPGTRLTVL.

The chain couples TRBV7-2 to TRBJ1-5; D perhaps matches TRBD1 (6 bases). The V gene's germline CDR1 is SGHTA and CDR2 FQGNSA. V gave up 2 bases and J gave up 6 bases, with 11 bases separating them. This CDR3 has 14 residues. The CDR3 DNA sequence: TGTGCCAGCAGCTTAAAGGGGGGTCCTCAGCCCCAGCATTTT. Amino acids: CASSLKGGPQPQHF. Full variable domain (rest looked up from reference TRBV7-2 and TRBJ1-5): GAGVSQSPSNKVTEKGKDVELRCDPISGHTALYWYRQSLGQGLEFLIYFQGNSAPDKSGLPSDRFSAERTGGSVSTLTIQRTQQEDSAVYLCASSLKGGPQPQHFGDGTRLSIL.

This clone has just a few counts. CDR3: CASSESQYNQPQHF. The CDR3 bases are TGCGCCAGCAGTGAGTCACAGTACAATCAGCCCCAGCATTTT. The chain uses TRBV10-2 and TRBJ1-5; no reliable D call. The V end was cut by 0 bases, the J end by 3 bases, with 6 bases between. CDR1 is WSHSY, CDR2 SAAADI, per germline. CDR3 length equals 14 residues.

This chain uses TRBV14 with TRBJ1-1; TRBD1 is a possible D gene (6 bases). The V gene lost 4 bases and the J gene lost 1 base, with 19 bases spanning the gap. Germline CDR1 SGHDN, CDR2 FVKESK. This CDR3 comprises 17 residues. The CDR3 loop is CASSRLLGGRGNTEAFF. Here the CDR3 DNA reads TGTGCCAGCAGCCGTTTATTGGGGGGGCGCGGGAACACTGAAGCTTTCTTT. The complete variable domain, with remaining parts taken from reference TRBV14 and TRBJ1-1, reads EAGVTQFPSHSVIEKGQTVTLRCDPISGHDNLYWYRRVMGKEIKFLLHFVKESKQDESGMPNNRFLAERTGGTYSTLKVQPAELEDSGVYFCASSRLLGGRGNTEAFFGQGTRLTVV.

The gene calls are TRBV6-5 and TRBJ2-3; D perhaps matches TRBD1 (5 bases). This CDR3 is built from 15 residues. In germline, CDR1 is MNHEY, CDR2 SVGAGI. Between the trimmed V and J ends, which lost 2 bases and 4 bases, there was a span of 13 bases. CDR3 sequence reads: CASSYGAAEADTQYF. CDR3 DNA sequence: TGTGCCAGCAGTTACGGGGCAGCAGAGGCAGATACGCAGTATTTT.

In DNA, the CDR3 is TGTGCCAGCAGCTTAGCGGTACAGATCGGGGTAATGAACACTGAAGCTTTCTTT. The encoded protein is CASSLAVQIGVMNTEAFF. V is TRBV7-8 and J is TRBJ1-1; D ambiguous. The length of the CDR3 is 18 residues. Trimming shortened V by 0 bases and J by 0 bases, and 17 bases separated the two germline ends. Germline CDR1 is SGHVS and CDR2 is FQNEAQ.

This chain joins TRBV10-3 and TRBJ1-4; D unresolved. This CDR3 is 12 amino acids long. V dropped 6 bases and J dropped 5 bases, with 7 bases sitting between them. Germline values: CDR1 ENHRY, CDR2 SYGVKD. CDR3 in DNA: TGTGCCATCAGGGATGTGAATGAAAAACTGTTTTTT. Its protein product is CAIRDVNEKLFF.

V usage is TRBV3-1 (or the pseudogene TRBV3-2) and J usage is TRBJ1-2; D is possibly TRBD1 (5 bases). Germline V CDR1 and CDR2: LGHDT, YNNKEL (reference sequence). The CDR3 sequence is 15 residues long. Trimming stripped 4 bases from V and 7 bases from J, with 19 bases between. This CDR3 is CASSPQTQTRGGYTF. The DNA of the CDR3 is TGTGCCAGCAGCCCTCAAACTCAGACTAGGGGTGGCTACACCTTC.

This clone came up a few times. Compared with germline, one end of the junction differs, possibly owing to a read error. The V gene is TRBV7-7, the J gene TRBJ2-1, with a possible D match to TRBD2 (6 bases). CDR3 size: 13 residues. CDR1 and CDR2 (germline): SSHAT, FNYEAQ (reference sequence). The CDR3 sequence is CASSSAGNNEQFF. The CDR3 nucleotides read TGTGCTAGCAGCTCCGCGGGAAACAATGAGCAGTTCTTC.

The CDR3 protein is CASSFNLYSTDTQYF. The CDR3 nucleotides read TGTGCCAGCAGCTTTAATCTGTATAGCACAGATACGCAGTATTTT. J is TRBJ2-3 and V is TRBV7-9; D ambiguous. The CDR3 covers 15 residues. V gave up 3 bases and J gave up 0 bases, with 10 bases separating them. Looked up from germline, CDR1 is SEHNR and CDR2 is FQNEAQ (reference sequence).

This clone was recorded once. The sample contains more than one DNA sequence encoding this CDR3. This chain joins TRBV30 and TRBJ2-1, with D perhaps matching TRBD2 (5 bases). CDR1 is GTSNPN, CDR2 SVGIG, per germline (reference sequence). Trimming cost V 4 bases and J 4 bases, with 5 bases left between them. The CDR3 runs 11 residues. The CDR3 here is CAWTGYNEQFF. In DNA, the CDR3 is TGTGCCTGGACGGGATACAATGAGCAGTTCTTC.

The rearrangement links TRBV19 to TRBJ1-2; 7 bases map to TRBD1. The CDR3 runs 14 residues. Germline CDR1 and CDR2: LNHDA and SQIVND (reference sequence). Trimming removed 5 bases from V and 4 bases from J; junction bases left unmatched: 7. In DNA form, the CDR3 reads TGTGCCAGTAGTGGCCCAGGGGGAACCTATGGCTACACCTTC. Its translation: CASSGPGGTYGYTF. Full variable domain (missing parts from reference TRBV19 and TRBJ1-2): DGGITQSPKYLFRKEGQNVTLSCEQNLNHDAMYWYRQDPGQGLRLIYYSQIVNDFQKGDIAEGYSVSREKKESFPLTVTSAQKNPTAFYLCASSGPGGTYGYTFGSGTRLTVV.

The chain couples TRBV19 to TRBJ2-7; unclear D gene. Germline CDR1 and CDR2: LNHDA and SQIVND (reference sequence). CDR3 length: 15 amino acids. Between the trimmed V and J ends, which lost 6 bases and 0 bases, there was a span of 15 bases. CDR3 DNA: TGTGCCAGTAGAGCCAACCCTCTACCCTCCTACGAGCAGTACTTC. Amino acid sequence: CASRANPLPSYEQYF.

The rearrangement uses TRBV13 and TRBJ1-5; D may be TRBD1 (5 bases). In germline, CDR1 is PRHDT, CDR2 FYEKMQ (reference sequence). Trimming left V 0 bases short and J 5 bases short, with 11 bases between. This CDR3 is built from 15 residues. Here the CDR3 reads CASSLGRGGDQPQHF. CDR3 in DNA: TGTGCCAGCAGCTTAGGCCGGGGGGGGGATCAGCCCCAGCATTTT.

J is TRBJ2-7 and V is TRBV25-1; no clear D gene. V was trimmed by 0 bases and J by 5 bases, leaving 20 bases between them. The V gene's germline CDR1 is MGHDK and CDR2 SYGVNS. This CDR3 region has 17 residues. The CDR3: CASSEYFETFNFHEQYF. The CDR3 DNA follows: TGTGCCAGCAGTGAATATTTCGAGACATTTAACTTCCACGAGCAGTACTTC.

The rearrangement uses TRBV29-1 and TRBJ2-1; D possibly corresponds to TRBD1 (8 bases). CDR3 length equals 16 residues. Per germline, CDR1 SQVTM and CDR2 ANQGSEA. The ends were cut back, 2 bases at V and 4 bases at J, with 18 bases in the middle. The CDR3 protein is CSVELWGGQEYNEQFF. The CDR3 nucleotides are TGCAGCGTTGAACTCTGGGGGGGACAGGAGTACAATGAGCAGTTCTTC.

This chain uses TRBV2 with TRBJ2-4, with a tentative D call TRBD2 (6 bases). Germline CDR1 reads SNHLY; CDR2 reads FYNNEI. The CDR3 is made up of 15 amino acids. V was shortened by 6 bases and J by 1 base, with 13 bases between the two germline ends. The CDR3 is CASSDTSPAKNIQYF. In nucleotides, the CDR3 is TGTGCCAGCAGCGATACTAGCCCGGCCAAAAACATTCAGTACTTC.

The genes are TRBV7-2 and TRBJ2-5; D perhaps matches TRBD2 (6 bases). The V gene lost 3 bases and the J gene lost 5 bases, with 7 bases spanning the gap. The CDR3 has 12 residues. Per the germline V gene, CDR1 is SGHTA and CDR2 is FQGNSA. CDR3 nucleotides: TGTGCCAGCAGCTTTGGAGGGGAGACCCAGTACTTC. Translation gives CASSFGGETQYF. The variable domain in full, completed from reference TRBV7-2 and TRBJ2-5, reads GAGVSQSPSNKVTEKGKDVELRCDPISGHTALYWYRQSLGQGLEFLIYFQGNSAPDKSGLPSDRFSAERTGGSVSTLTIQRTQQEDSAVYLCASSFGGETQYFGPGTRLLVL.

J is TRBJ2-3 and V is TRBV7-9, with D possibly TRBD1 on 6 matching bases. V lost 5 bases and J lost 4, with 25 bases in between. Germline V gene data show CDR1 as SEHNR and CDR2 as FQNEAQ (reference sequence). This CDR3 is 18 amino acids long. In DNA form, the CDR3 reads TGTGCCAGCAGCCCAGTCGGAGCGGAGAGGGGGTCGGCAGATACGCAGTATTTT. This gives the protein CASSPVGAERGSADTQYF.

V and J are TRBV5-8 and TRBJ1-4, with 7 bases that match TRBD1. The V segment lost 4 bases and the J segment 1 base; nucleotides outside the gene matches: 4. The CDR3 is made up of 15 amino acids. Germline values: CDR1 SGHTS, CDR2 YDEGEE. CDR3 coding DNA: TGTGCCAGCAGCCACTACAGGGGAACTAATGAAAAACTGTTTTTT. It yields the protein CASSHYRGTNEKLFF.

This CDR3 reads CASSRQATYEQYF. DNA for the CDR3: TGTGCCAGCTCACGGCAGGCGACCTACGAGCAGTACTTC. This chain connects TRBV18 to TRBJ2-7, with unresolved D. V was cut by 4 bases and J by 2 bases, with 9 bases left in between. The CDR3 has 13 residues. Germline V gene lookup returns CDR1 KGHSH and CDR2 LQKENI.

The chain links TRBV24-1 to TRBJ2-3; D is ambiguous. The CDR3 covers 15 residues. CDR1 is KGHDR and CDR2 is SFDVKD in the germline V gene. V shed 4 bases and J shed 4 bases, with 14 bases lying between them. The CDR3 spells CATSDARLSADTQYF. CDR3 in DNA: TGTGCCACCAGTGACGCGCGGCTAAGCGCAGATACGCAGTATTTT.

Here the CDR3 DNA reads TGTGCCAGCTCACCATCGGGACAGGCTTTTTCACCCCTCCACTTT. It yields the protein CASSPSGQAFSPLHF. The chain couples TRBV18 to TRBJ1-6; TRBD1 matches at 8 bases. V lost 2 bases and J lost 9; bases outside the gene matches: 6. This CDR3 is built from 15 residues. CDR1 is KGHSH and CDR2 is LQKENI in the germline V gene.

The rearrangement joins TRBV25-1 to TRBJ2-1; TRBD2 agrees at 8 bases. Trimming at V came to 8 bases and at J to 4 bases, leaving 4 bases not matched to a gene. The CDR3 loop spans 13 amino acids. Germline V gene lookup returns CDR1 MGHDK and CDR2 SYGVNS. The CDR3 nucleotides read TGTGCCAGCCGCACTAGCGGTTACAATGAGCAGTTCTTC. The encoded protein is CASRTSGYNEQFF.

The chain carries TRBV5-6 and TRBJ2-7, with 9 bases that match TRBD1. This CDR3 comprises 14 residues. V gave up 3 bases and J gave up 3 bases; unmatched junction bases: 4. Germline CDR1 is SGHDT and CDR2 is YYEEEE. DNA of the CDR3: TGTGCCAGCAGCTACAGGGGGCTGGGCTACGAGCAGTACTTC. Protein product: CASSYRGLGYEQYF.

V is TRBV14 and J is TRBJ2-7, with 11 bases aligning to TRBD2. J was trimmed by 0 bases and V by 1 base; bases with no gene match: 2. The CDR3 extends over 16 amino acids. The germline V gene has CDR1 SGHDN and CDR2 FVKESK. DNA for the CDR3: TGTGCCAGCAGCCAAGGACTAGCGGGGAGCTCCTACGAGCAGTACTTC. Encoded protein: CASSQGLAGSSYEQYF.

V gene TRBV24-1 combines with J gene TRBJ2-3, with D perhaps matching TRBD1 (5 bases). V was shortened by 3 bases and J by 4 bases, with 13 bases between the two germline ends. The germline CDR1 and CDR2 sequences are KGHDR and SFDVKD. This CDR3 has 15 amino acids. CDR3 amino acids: CATSDPATAPDTQYF. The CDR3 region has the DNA TGTGCCACCAGTGATCCCGCGACAGCCCCAGATACGCAGTATTTT.

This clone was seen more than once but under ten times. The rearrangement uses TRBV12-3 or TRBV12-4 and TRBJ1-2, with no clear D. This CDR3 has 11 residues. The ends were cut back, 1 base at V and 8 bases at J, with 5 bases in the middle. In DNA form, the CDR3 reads TGTGCCAGCAGTTTAGAAGGGGGCTACACCTTC. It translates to CASSLEGGYTF.